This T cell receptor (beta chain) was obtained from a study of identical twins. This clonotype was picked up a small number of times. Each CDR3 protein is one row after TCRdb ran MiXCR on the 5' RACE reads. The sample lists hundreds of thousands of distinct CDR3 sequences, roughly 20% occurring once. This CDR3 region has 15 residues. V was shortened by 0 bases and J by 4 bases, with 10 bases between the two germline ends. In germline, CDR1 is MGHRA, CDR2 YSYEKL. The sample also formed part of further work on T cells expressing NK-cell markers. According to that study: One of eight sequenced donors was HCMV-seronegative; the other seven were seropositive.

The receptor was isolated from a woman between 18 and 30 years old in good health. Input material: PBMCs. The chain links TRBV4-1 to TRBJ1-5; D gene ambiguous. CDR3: CASSQDLTINQPQHF. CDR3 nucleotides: TGCGCCAGCAGCCAAGATCTGACAATAAATCAGCCCCAGCATTTT.